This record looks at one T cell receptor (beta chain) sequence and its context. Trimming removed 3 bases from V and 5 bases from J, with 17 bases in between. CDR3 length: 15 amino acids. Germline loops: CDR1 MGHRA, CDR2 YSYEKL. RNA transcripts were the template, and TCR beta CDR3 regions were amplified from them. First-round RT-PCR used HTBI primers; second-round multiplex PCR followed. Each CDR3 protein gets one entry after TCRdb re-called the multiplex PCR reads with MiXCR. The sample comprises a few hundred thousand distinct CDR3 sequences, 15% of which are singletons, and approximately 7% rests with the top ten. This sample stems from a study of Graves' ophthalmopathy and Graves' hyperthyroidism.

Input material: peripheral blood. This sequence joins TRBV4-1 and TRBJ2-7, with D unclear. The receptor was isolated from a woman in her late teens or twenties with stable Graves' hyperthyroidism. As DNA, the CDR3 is TGCGCCAGCAGCCATCACCCTCGGGTTCGGCACGAGCAGTACTTC. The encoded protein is CASSHHPRVRHEQYF.